A single sample is the source of the 25 T cell receptor beta chains below, sequenced in a study of shared T cell receptors in the human thymus. Assay: immunoSEQ multiplex PCR; the TCRdb copy retains only in-frame clones and omits some. The data hold approximately 660,000 clones, with 85% to 90% observed a single time. In addition, the sample was reused for a study of human thymus T cells.

Sequenced material: thymocytes. The receptors derive from a boy younger than two with a congenital heart defect.

The V call is TRBV6-5, the J call TRBJ2-3; weak D call: TRBD2 (6 bases). The germline CDR1 and CDR2 sequences are MNHEY and SVGAGI. The CDR3 covers 15 residues. V was clipped by 6 bases and J by 2 bases, with 15 bases between them. This chain's CDR3 is CASSQRGRPTDTQYF. The DNA of the CDR3 is TGTGCCAGCAGCCAACGGGGGAGGCCCACAGATACGCAGTATTTT.

The chain links TRBV29-1 to TRBJ2-5, with a possible D match to TRBD1 (7 bases). The CDR3 spans 17 residues. CDR1 is SQVTM, CDR2 ANQGSEA, per germline. Trimming shortened V by 3 bases and J by 5 bases, and 25 bases separated the two germline ends. In DNA, the CDR3 is TGCAGCGTTGAGTACCCGAGACAGGGACTCTGGCCGGAGACCCAGTACTTC. Translated, it gives CSVEYPRQGLWPETQYF.

The sample holds one count of this clone. The chain joins TRBV2 to TRBJ2-2, with D perhaps TRBD2 (6 bases). This CDR3 is 16 amino acids long. Per germline, CDR1 SNHLY and CDR2 FYNNEI. Trimming left V 1 base short and J 3 bases short, with 12 bases between. The CDR3 is CASSEVGSGDTGELFF. In nucleotides, the CDR3 is TGTGCCAGCAGTGAAGTCGGGTCGGGGGACACCGGGGAGCTGTTTTTT.

The V gene is TRBV7-8, the J gene TRBJ2-1; 10 bases agree with TRBD2. Trimming at V came to 2 bases and at J to 1 base, leaving 11 bases not matched to a gene. Germline CDR1 is SGHVS and CDR2 is FQNEAQ. The CDR3 spans 19 residues. The CDR3 bases are TGTGCCAGCAGCTTAAGAGGCCTAGCGGGAGAGGGGTCCTACAATGAGCAGTTCTTC. Translation gives CASSLRGLAGEGSYNEQFF.

This chain joins TRBV19 and TRBJ2-7; D is possibly TRBD2 (7 bases). Trimming cost V 5 bases and J 2 bases, with 13 bases left between them. Looked up from germline, CDR1 is LNHDA and CDR2 is SQIVND (reference sequence). The CDR3 runs to 14 residues. The CDR3 DNA follows: TGTGCCAGTAGTGCATGGGAGGGGGCCTACGAGCAGTACTTC. This translates into CASSAWEGAYEQYF.

The rearrangement uses TRBV25-1 and TRBJ1-3; perhaps TRBD1 as D (5 bases). The germline V and J ends were trimmed by 8 bases and 2 bases, with 13 bases remaining between them. The CDR3 sequence is 14 residues long. Germline V gives CDR1 MGHDK, CDR2 SYGVNS. The CDR3 coding sequence is TGTGCCAGCGTCATCGGGGGGGCTGGAAACACCATATATTTT. Residues: CASVIGGAGNTIYF.

The rearrangement links TRBV27 to TRBJ2-7; 7 bases are shared with TRBD2. CDR3 size: 16 residues. CDR1 is MNHEY and CDR2 is SMNVEV in the germline V gene (reference sequence). The V gene end was trimmed by 3 bases and the J gene end by 0 bases; junction bases not matched to a gene: 8. The CDR3 loop is CASSLGREDPSYEQYF. The CDR3 coding sequence is TGTGCCAGCAGTTTGGGACGGGAGGATCCCTCCTACGAGCAGTACTTC.

CDR3 sequence (DNA): TGTGCCAGCACTCTTTTGGGGGGAGGGGGAGAGAATACGCAGTATTTT. Translated: CASTLLGGGGENTQYF. The gene calls are TRBV28 and TRBJ2-3; D may be TRBD2 (7 bases). Trimming removed 7 bases from V and 7 bases from J, with 24 bases in between. The CDR3 runs 16 residues. Germline V gene sequence: CDR1 MDHEN, CDR2 SYDVKM.

This clone was counted a single time. The CDR3 sequence is CASSPGGTRRNEQYF. In DNA, the CDR3 is TGCGCCAGCAGTCCCGGGGGGACCCGGAGGAACGAGCAGTACTTC. The rearrangement links TRBV4-3 to TRBJ2-7, with 7 nucleotides matching TRBD2. CDR3 length equals 15 residues. Germline trimming cut 6 bases from V and 5 bases from J; bases unmatched to any gene: 13. Germline lookup yields CDR1 LGHNA and CDR2 YSLEER.

V and J are TRBV27 and TRBJ2-3, with D perhaps TRBD2 (5 bases). The CDR3 covers 12 residues. The V end was cut by 8 bases, the J end by 6 bases, with 12 bases between. Per germline, CDR1 MNHEY and CDR2 SMNVEV (reference sequence). The CDR3, as DNA: TGTGCCAGCGCCCTTAGGAGGGATACGCAGTATTTT. This gives the protein CASALRRDTQYF.

The chain employs TRBV6-1 and TRBJ2-7, with 7 bases lining up with TRBD1. Per germline, CDR1 MNHNS and CDR2 SASEGT. This CDR3 region has 13 residues. V lost 10 bases and J lost 4; bases outside the gene matches: 10. Written as DNA, the CDR3 is TGTGCCACCCAGACAGGGAGTAGGTACGAGCAGTACTTC. It specifies CATQTGSRYEQYF.

J is TRBJ2-7 and V is TRBV30; 14 bases are shared with TRBD2. This CDR3 has 16 residues. Germline V gives CDR1 GTSNPN, CDR2 SVGIG (reference sequence). The V and J ends lost 6 bases and 5 bases, in that order; junction bases with no gene match: 12. CDR3 amino acids: CACILPGTSGSHEQYF. For the CDR3, the DNA is TGTGCCTGCATTCTCCCCGGGACTAGCGGGAGCCACGAGCAGTACTTC.

With respect to this clone: This specimen includes other DNA sequences encoding the same CDR3. The chain uses TRBV20-1 and TRBJ2-7; D is possibly TRBD2 (5 bases). Germline loops: CDR1 DFQATT, CDR2 SNEGSKA (reference sequence). The length of the CDR3 is 11 residues. The V gene lost 6 bases and the J gene lost 2 bases, with 8 bases spanning the gap. The CDR3 loop reads CSANGTYEQYF. The CDR3 nucleotides read TGCAGTGCGAACGGGACCTACGAGCAGTACTTC.

V gene TRBV28 combines with J gene TRBJ2-7; 9 bases match TRBD1. This CDR3 region has 16 residues. CDR1 is MDHEN and CDR2 is SYDVKM in the germline V gene. V lost 5 bases to trimming and J lost 2 bases; unmatched junction nucleotides: 10. The CDR3 loop is CASSLRRDRAPYEQYF. In nucleotides, the CDR3 is TGTGCCAGCAGTCTCCGCCGGGACAGGGCCCCCTACGAGCAGTACTTC. The variable domain in full, completed from reference TRBV28 and TRBJ2-7, reads DVKVTQSSRYLVKRTGEKVFLECVQDMDHENMFWYRQDPGLGLRLIYFSYDVKMKEKGDIPEGYSVSREKKERFSLILESASTNQTSMYLCASSLRRDRAPYEQYFGPGTRLTVT.

The V call is TRBV4-1, the J call TRBJ1-2; D gene uncertain. The CDR3 runs 12 residues. Looked up from germline, CDR1 is MGHRA and CDR2 is YSYEKL. The germline V and J ends were trimmed by 0 bases and 7 bases, with 6 bases remaining between them. CDR3 residues: CASSQDTIGYTF. CDR3 in DNA: TGCGCCAGCAGCCAAGATACAATTGGCTACACCTTC.

The chain recombines TRBV28 with TRBJ2-7; D gene unclear. Looked up from germline, CDR1 is MDHEN and CDR2 is SYDVKM. V was pared by 5 bases and J by 1 base, with 6 bases between. This CDR3 contains 12 residues. Here the CDR3 reads CASSPFSYEQYF. As DNA, the CDR3 is TGTGCCAGCAGTCCCTTTTCCTACGAGCAGTACTTC.

V is TRBV27 and J is TRBJ2-7; 8 bases map to TRBD2. This CDR3 contains 17 residues. V shed 8 bases, J shed 3 bases, and the junction held 18 bases outside the gene matches. CDR1 MNHEY and CDR2 SMNVEV come from the germline V gene (reference sequence). The CDR3 nucleotides read TGTGCCAGCGCTTCCCCCCGATCTGCGGGAGGAGACTACGAGCAGTACTTC. Translation gives CASASPRSAGGDYEQYF.

V usage is TRBV5-1 and J usage is TRBJ1-3, with D perhaps TRBD1 (5 bases). The germline V and J ends were trimmed by 0 bases and 2 bases, with 12 bases remaining between them. The germline V gene encodes CDR1 SGHRS and CDR2 YFSETQ. The CDR3 totals 16 residues. As DNA, the CDR3 is TGCGCCAGCAGCTTGGGACAGCAGATCACTGGAAACACCATATATTTT. The encoded protein is CASSLGQQITGNTIYF.

The chain carries TRBV9 and TRBJ2-3, with a weak D call TRBD2 (6 bases). Trimming cost V 5 bases and J 4 bases, with 20 bases left between them. CDR1 and CDR2 from the germline V gene are SGDLS and YYNGEE. The CDR3 length is 16 residues. The chain's CDR3 is CASSEGSFGSPDTQYF. As DNA, the CDR3 is TGTGCCAGCAGTGAAGGGAGCTTCGGGAGCCCAGATACGCAGTATTTT. Looking up the rest from reference TRBV9 and TRBJ2-3 gives the full variable domain: DSGVTQTPKHLITATGQRVTLRCSPRSGDLSVYWYQQSLDQGLQFLIQYYNGEERAKGNILERFSAQQFPDLHSELNLSSLELGDSALYFCASSEGSFGSPDTQYFGPGTRLTVL.

The chain combines TRBV7-8 with TRBJ2-1; 9 bases line up with TRBD2. V gave up 5 bases and J gave up 4 bases; unmatched junction bases: 6. The CDR3 contains 15 residues. Germline CDR1 SGHVS, CDR2 FQNEAQ. CDR3 in amino acids: CASSPGLARYNEQFF. The CDR3, as DNA: TGTGCCAGCAGCCCGGGACTAGCCCGATACAATGAGCAGTTCTTC.

J is TRBJ2-2 and V is TRBV14, with D possibly TRBD1 on 6 matching bases. The germline CDR1 and CDR2 sequences are SGHDN and FVKESK. Trimming removed 0 bases from V and 9 bases from J, with 14 bases in between. The CDR3 is 15 amino acids. In DNA, the CDR3 is TGTGCCAGCAGCCAAGAGGACAGTCTGCTCAGGGAGCTGTTTTTT. The encoded protein is CASSQEDSLLRELFF.

The chain has TRBV4-3 and TRBJ1-1; 8 nucleotides match TRBD1. Germline V gene lookup returns CDR1 LGHNA and CDR2 YSLEER. The V segment lost 1 base and the J segment 3 bases; nucleotides outside the gene matches: 19. The CDR3 is made up of 20 amino acids. This CDR3 reads CASSQAPYPLTGEGYTEAFF. CDR3 DNA: TGCGCCAGCAGCCAAGCCCCCTACCCCTTGACAGGGGAAGGATACACTGAAGCTTTCTTT.

The chain employs TRBV21-1 and TRBJ1-2; the table's D call, TRBD1, was not checked against the DNA. TRBV21-1 is a documented pseudogene. The CDR3 has 14 residues. The CDR3 DNA reads TGTGCCAGCAGCAAAGAGGGGGACAGGGGGGGCTACACCTTC. It yields the protein CASSKEGDRGGYTF.

The J gene is TRBJ2-3, the V gene TRBV6-1, with D possibly being TRBD2 (5 bases). The V gene lost 3 bases and the J gene lost 6 bases, with 10 bases spanning the gap. Germline V gene data show CDR1 as MNHNS and CDR2 as SASEGT. The CDR3 extends over 13 amino acids. CDR3 nucleotide sequence: TGTGCCAGCAGTGACAACAGAGGGGATACGCAGTATTTT. Protein: CASSDNRGDTQYF.

The chain employs TRBV4-3 and TRBJ2-5, with D unclear. The CDR3 runs 14 residues. Trimming took off 4 bases at V and 0 bases at J, with 9 bases between the two ends. Germline loops: CDR1 LGHNA, CDR2 YSLEER. The CDR3 reads CASSPEAYQETQYF. CDR3 in DNA: TGCGCCAGCAGCCCAGAGGCCTACCAAGAGACCCAGTACTTC.